The sequence of this T cell receptor (beta chain) was determined in a study of blood T cell repertoires in COVID-19. The overall study: Italy, Spain and the United States were the sources of the convalescent and acute COVID-19 samples. T cells, B-cell-depleted T cells, or PBMCs provided the cDNA or gDNA that served as material.

V was clipped by 3 bases and J by 4 bases, with 19 bases between them. This CDR3 contains 16 residues. Germline values: CDR1 MNHEY, CDR2 SVGAGI. Method: immunoSEQ multiplex PCR; TCRdb's copy keeps in-frame clones and lacks some. The sample includes hundreds of thousands of clones, roughly 85% of them seen just once. The V call is TRBV6-5, the J call TRBJ2-7; tentatively, D is TRBD1 (6 bases). Input material: PBMCs or T cells enriched from blood (not recorded which). This TCR came from a man aged 40-50 years who had been exposed to COVID-19. The CDR3 sequence is CASSYRPDRPEYEQYF. The CDR3 nucleotides read TGTGCCAGCAGTTATAGGCCCGACAGGCCAGAATACGAGCAGTACTTC.